This T cell receptor (beta chain) came from a study of T cell repertoires in cytomegalovirus infection. Each CDR3 protein is one row after TCRdb ran MiXCR on the reads. The data show a few hundred thousand distinct CDR3 sequences, less than 30% seen once. Worth noting for this clonotype: Its antigen is not identified.

The study's findings and limits: In two of eight donors, the top clonotype was HLA-C-restricted CMV-specific. People with CMV and the relevant HLA were identified by cumulative public TCR beta family frequency.

The CDR3 loop spans 13 amino acids. Trimming pared 1 base from V and 6 bases from J, leaving 10 bases between. Germline lookup yields CDR1 LNHDA and CDR2 SQIVND (reference sequence). The chain has TRBV19 and TRBJ2-7, with D hard to call. The sequenced material came from PBMCs. The source is a human donor in good health (CMV status not recorded). Some clones in this sample may be carry-over from other donors' samples. CDR3 sequence reads: CASSIGPGGEQYF. As DNA, the CDR3 is TGTGCCAGTAGTATAGGGCCGGGCGGCGAGCAGTACTTC.